This is a list of T cell receptor beta chains from one sample in a study of cytomegalovirus exposure and HLA in healthy donors. Using immunoSEQ multiplex PCR, the repertoire was profiled, and TCRdb retains in-frame clones only, with some absent. Of under 200,000 clones listed, about 77% are singletons. The sample was PBMCs. Every receptor here comes from a man aged 25 to 40 in good health and CMV-seronegative. Both conserved end residues are part of each CDR3. Fields, in order: D gene, clone size, V gene, J gene, CDR3 DNA, CDR3 protein. The D gene is left open where the match is weak. Clone size is shown for a subset of rows, as once, few, many or a class of expanded clone.

NA	NA	TRBV29-1	TRBJ2-3	TGCAGCGCAGGGACATTAGTCACAGATACGCAGTATTTT	CSAGTLVTDTQYF
TRBD1	few	TRBV5-1	TRBJ1-1	TGCGCCAGCAGCTTGGCCGGACAGGGAGATGAAGCTTTCTTT	CASSLAGQGDEAFF
NA	once	TRBV6-5	TRBJ1-2	TGTGCCAGCAGTTACTCGGGTGGGGGGTATGGCTACACCTTC	CASSYSGGGYGYTF
NA	NA	TRBV19	TRBJ2-2	TGTGCCAGTAGTATGTGGGAAGGGGTACGAGGGAACACCGGGGAGCTGTTTTTT	CASSMWEGVRGNTGELFF
NA	NA	TRBV7-3	TRBJ2-3	TGTGCCAGCAGCCCCAGCGTGGATGATACGCAGTATTTT	CASSPSVDDTQYF
TRBD1	NA	TRBV30	TRBJ2-7	TGTGCCTGCCGGGACAGACACTACGAGCAGTACTTC	CACRDRHYEQYF
NA	NA	TRBV6-1	TRBJ1-5	TGTGCCAGCAGTGAAGGGGGGTGGGGGGTCGGTCAGCCCCAGCATTTT	CASSEGGWGVGQPQHF
TRBD2	NA	TRBV5-1	TRBJ2-7	TGCGCCAGCACCATGACTAGCGGGAATTTCTACGAGCAGTACTTC	CASTMTSGNFYEQYF
TRBD2	NA	TRBV9	TRBJ2-1	TGTGCCAGCAGTTACTCCCCAACGGGGGGTATCTACAATGAGCAGTTCTTC	CASSYSPTGGIYNEQFF
TRBD1	NA	TRBV2	TRBJ1-4	TGTGCCAGCAGTCTGACAGGGGGTATTAATGAAAAACTGTTTTTT	CASSLTGGINEKLFF
NA	few	TRBV7-2	TRBJ2-3	TGTGCCAGCAGCTTAGGAGTGTCCGATACGCAGTATTTT	CASSLGVSDTQYF
TRBD2	few	TRBV10-2	TRBJ2-1	TGCGCCAGCAGTGAGAGGGCTAGCGGGAAGGGATACAATGAGCAGTTCTTC	CASSERASGKGYNEQFF
NA	NA	TRBV5-1	TRBJ2-7	TGCGCCAGCAGCTTAGACATTAGCTCCTACGAGCAGTACTTC	CASSLDISSYEQYF
NA	few	TRBV19	TRBJ1-6	TGTGCCAGTAGTCTACGGGTCTCCTATAATTCACCCCTCCACTTT	CASSLRVSYNSPLHF
TRBD1	NA	TRBV5-4	TRBJ2-4	TGTGCCAGCAGCTTACAGGGGGCATCGGACATTCAGTACTTC	CASSLQGASDIQYF